These 4 T cell receptor beta chains originate from one sample sequenced in a study of T cell responses to AZD1222 COVID-19 vaccine. Sequenced by immunoSEQ multiplex PCR; TCRdb stores in-frame clones only, minus some. The sample records fewer than 150,000 clones, 80% to 90% being singletons. Sequenced material: peripheral blood, taken on day 0 of AZD1222 vaccination. Receptor source: an adult in good health.

V and J are TRBV3-1 (or the pseudogene TRBV3-2) and TRBJ2-1, with D perhaps matching TRBD1 (6 bases). Between the trimmed V and J ends, which lost 0 bases and 15 bases, there was a span of 12 bases. This CDR3 spans 12 amino acids. CDR1 is LGHDT, CDR2 YNNKEL, per germline (reference sequence). The DNA for the CDR3 is TGTGCCAGCAGCCAAGATGTGGGGGCTCGGTTCTTC. The encoded protein is CASSQDVGARFF.

The V call is TRBV28, the J call TRBJ1-2; D possibly corresponds to TRBD1 (6 bases). The CDR3 covers 14 residues. The germline gives CDR1 MDHEN, CDR2 SYDVKM. V lost 3 bases and J lost 8, with 16 bases in between. CDR3 DNA: TGTGCCAGCAGTTTGAACGGACAGATTTACGGCTACACCTTC. This codes for CASSLNGQIYGYTF.

The chain uses TRBV11-2 and TRBJ2-7, with TRBD1 identical over 10 bases. Germline-derived CDR1 and CDR2 are SGHAT and FQNNGV. V gave up 5 bases and J gave up 6 bases; unmatched junction bases: 7. This CDR3 has 14 residues. DNA of the CDR3: TGTGCCAGCAGCCTGTCCCGGGACAGGGGCGAGCAGTACTTC. Its translation: CASSLSRDRGEQYF.

V gene TRBV28 combines with J gene TRBJ1-1; D is ambiguous. The CDR3 has 15 amino acids. The ends were cut back, 8 bases at V and 4 bases at J, with 20 bases in the middle. CDR1 is MDHEN, CDR2 SYDVKM, per germline. The CDR3 DNA reads as TGTGCCAGCTCTCAGGAGGGAGGGCTGGGCACTGAAGCTTTCTTT. Protein sequence: CASSQEGGLGTEAFF.